The entry below gives a single TCR beta chain sequence along with its context. Its target is not known. This record belongs to a study of vaccination and CD4 T cells after COVID-19. The V gene's germline CDR1 is SGHTA and CDR2 FQGNSA. There are 14 residues in the CDR3. With 3 bases clipped from V and 1 base from J, the junction kept 2 bases outside the gene matches. Time point specified: late sampling 161 to 241 days after vaccination in a few convalescent patients. Treatment defined: roughly 11-day PBMC culture with coronavirus spike peptide pools or control peptides (ViraFEST assay). It was on days 3 and 7 that half the medium was replaced with fresh IL-2 medium. Sequencing of DNA taken from cultured CD4+ T cells relied on the Oncomine TCR Beta short-read assay. TCRdb processed the PCR reads anew with MiXCR; each CDR3 protein has one entry. This sample has tens of thousands of distinct CDR3 sequences; around 28% occur once, and the top ten carry around 7.4%.

Study outcomes and limitations: Spike mono-reactivity applied to 304 of 307 vaccine-specific clones detected in convalescent patients.

The chain couples TRBV7-2 to TRBJ2-5; 7 bases map to TRBD1. Sequencing used CD4+ T cells from blood, cultured in vitro, obtained about 7 months after SARS-CoV-2 vaccination. The TCR sequence derives from a human donor who had recovered from COVID-19. The CDR3 DNA reads as TGTGCCAGCAGCTTGGGACAGCCCCAAGAGACCCAGTACTTC. It translates to CASSLGQPQETQYF.